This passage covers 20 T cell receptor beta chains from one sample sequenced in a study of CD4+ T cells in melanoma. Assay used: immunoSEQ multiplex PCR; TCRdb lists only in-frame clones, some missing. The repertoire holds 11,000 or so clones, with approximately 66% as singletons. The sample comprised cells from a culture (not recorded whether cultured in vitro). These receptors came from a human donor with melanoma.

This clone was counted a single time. CDR3 sequence: CASGGSGQGSEKLFF. As DNA, the CDR3 is TGCGCCAGCGGAGGTTCGGGACAGGGTAGTGAAAAACTGTTTTTT. The chain combines TRBV5-1 with TRBJ1-4, with 9 bases matching TRBD1. The CDR3 totals 15 residues. With V trimmed by 7 bases and J by 7 bases, 11 bases remained unmatched. CDR1 is SGHRS and CDR2 is YFSETQ in the germline V gene.

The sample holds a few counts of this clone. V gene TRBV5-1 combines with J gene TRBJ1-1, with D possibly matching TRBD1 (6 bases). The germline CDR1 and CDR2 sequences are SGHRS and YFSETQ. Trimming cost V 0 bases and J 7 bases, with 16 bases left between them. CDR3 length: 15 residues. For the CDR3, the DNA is TGCGCCAGCAGCTTGGCCGAAGGGGGGTCTGGTGAAGCTTTCTTT. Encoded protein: CASSLAEGGSGEAFF.

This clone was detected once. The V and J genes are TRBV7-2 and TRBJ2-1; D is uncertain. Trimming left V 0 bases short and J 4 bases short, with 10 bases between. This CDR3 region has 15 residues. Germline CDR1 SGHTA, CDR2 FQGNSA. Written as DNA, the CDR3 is TGTGCCAGCAGCTTAGCCTCGGACGGATACAATGAGCAGTTCTTC. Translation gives CASSLASDGYNEQFF.

The CDR3 DNA follows: TGTGCCAGCAGCTCCGGGACAGGGAACATTCAGTACTTC. It translates to CASSSGTGNIQYF. The V gene is TRBV5-6, the J gene TRBJ2-4; 9 nucleotides align to TRBD1. The CDR3 covers 13 residues. V lost 3 bases and J lost 7; bases outside the gene matches: 2. Germline values: CDR1 SGHDT, CDR2 YYEEEE. The full variable domain, with the rest looked up from reference TRBV5-6 and TRBJ2-4, is DAGVTQSPTHLIKTRGQQVTLRCSPKSGHDTVSWYQQALGQGPQFIFQYYEEEERQRGNFPDRFSGHQFPNYSSELNVNALLLGDSALYLCASSSGTGNIQYFGAGTRLSVL.

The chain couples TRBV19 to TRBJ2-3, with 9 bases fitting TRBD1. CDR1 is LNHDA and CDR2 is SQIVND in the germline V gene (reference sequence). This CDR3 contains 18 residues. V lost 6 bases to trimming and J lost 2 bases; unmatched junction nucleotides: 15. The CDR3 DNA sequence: TGTGCCAGTAGACCTAACCTAGGCACAGGGGGCAACACAGATACGCAGTATTTT. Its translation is CASRPNLGTGGNTDTQYF.

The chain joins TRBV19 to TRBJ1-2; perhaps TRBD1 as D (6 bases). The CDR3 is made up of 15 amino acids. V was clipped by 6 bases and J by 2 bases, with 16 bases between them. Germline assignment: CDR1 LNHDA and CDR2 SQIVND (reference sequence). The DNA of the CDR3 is TGTGCCAGTAGCCTGGACAGAGCCACAAACTATGGCTACACCTTC. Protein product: CASSLDRATNYGYTF. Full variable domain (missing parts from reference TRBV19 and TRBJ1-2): DGGITQSPKYLFRKEGQNVTLSCEQNLNHDAMYWYRQDPGQGLRLIYYSQIVNDFQKGDIAEGYSVSREKKESFPLTVTSAQKNPTAFYLCASSLDRATNYGYTFGSGTRLTVV.

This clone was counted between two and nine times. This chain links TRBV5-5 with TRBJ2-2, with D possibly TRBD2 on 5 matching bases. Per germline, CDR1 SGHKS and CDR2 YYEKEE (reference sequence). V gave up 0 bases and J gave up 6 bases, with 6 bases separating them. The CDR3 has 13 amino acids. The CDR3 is CASSLVRAGELFF. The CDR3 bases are TGTGCCAGCAGCTTGGTGAGGGCCGGGGAGCTGTTTTTT.

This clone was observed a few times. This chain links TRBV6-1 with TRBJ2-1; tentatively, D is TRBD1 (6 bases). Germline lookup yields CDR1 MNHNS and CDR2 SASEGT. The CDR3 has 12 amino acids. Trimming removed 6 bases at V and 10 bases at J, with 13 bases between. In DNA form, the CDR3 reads TGTGCCAGCAGCCTTACAGGGTGGGAGCAGTTCTTC. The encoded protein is CASSLTGWEQFF.

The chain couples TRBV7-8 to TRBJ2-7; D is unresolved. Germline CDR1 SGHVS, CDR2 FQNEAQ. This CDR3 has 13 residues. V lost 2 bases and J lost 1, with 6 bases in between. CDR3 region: CASSLSTSYEQYF. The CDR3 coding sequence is TGTGCCAGCAGCTTAAGCACATCCTACGAGCAGTACTTC.

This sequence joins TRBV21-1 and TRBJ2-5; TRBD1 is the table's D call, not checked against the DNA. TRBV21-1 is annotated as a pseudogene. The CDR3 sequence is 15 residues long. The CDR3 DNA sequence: TGTGCCAGCAGCAAAGTAACAGGTGGTTCGGAGACCCAGTACTTC. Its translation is CASSKVTGGSETQYF.

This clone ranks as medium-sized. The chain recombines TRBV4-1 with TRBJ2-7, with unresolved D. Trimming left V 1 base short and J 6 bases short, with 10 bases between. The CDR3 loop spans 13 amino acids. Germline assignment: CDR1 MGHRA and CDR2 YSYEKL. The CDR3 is CASSQGEEREQYF. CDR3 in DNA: TGCGCCAGCAGCCAAGGAGAGGAGCGCGAGCAGTACTTC.

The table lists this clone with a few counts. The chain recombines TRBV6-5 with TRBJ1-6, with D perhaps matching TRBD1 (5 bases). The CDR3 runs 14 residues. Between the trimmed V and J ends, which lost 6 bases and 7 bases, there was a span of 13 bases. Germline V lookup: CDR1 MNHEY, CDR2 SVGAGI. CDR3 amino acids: CASRTGTTNSPLHF. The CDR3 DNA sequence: TGTGCCAGCAGGACCGGGACTACAAATTCACCCCTCCACTTT.

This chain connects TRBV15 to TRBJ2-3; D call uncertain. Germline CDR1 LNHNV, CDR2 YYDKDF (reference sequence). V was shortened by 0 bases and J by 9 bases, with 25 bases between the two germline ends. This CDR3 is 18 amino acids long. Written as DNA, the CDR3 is TGTGCCACCAGCAGAGATAGGCGGCTAGGACGTATCCAGACAACGCAGTATTTT. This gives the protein CATSRDRRLGRIQTTQYF.

CDR3 protein: CASSLAGPETQYF. The CDR3 DNA reads TGCGCCAGCAGCTTGGCAGGGCCAGAGACCCAGTACTTC. The chain recombines TRBV5-1 with TRBJ2-5; D may be TRBD1 (5 bases). This CDR3 spans 13 amino acids. Per germline, CDR1 SGHRS and CDR2 YFSETQ. V was clipped by 0 bases and J by 4 bases, with 7 bases between them. The full variable domain, rest sourced from reference TRBV5-1 and TRBJ2-5, is KAGVTQTPRYLIKTRGQQVTLSCSPISGHRSVSWYQQTPGQGLQFLFEYFSETQRNKGNFPGRFSGRQFSNSRSEMNVSTLELGDSALYLCASSLAGPETQYFGPGTRLLVL.

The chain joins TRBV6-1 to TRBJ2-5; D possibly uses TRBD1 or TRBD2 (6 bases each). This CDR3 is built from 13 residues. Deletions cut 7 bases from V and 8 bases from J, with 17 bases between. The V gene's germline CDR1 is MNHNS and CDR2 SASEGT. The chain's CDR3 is CASKVGGKSTQYF. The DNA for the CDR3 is TGTGCCAGCAAGGTCGGGGGCAAGAGTACCCAGTACTTC.

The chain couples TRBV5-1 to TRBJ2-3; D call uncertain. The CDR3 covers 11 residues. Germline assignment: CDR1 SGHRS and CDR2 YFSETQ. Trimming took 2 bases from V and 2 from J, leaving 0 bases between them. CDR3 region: CASSFTDTQYF. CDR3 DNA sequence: TGCGCCAGCAGCTTCACAGATACGCAGTATTTT.

CDR3 nucleotides: TGCGCCAGCAGCTTAAAGCTTATATCAGATACGCAGTATTTT. The encoded protein is CASSLKLISDTQYF. This chain links TRBV5-1 with TRBJ2-3; D remains unclear. Germline CDR1 and CDR2: SGHRS and YFSETQ. Trimming took 2 bases from V and 4 from J, leaving 11 bases between them. CDR3 size: 14 residues.

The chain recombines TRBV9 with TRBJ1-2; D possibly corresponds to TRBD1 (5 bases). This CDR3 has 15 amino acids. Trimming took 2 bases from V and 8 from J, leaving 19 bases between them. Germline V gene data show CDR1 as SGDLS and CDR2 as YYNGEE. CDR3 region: CASSVRQTSTKGYTF. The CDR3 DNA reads TGTGCCAGCAGCGTTAGACAGACCTCCACTAAGGGCTACACCTTC.

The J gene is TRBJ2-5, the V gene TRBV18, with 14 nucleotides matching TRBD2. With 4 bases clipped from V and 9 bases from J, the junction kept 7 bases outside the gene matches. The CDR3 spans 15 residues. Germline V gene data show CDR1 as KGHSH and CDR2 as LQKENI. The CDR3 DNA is TGTGCCAGCTCACACCGGACTAGCGGGGGGATTTCCCAGTACTTC. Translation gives CASSHRTSGGISQYF.

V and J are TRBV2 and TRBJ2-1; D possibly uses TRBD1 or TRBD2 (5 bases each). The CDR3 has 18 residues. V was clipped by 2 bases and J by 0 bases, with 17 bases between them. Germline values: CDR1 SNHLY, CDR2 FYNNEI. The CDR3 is CASSERDPVTSSYNEQFF. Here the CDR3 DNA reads TGTGCCAGCAGTGAACGGGACCCAGTTACAAGCTCCTACAATGAGCAGTTCTTC.